The clone carrying this T cell receptor beta chain was seen a few times. Its antigen is unknown. The CDR3 is made up of 14 amino acids. Per the germline V gene, CDR1 is GTSNPN and CDR2 is SVGIG (reference sequence). V shed 0 bases and J shed 7 bases, with 15 bases lying between them. The sample is drawn from a study of T cells after yellow fever vaccination. TCRdb re-derived calls from the 5' RACE reads in MiXCR, one entry per CDR3 protein. Here the sample spans 350,000 to 450,000 distinct CDR3 sequences, about 6.2% being singletons. Study-wide findings and caveats: Abundant bulk-population clonotypes could contaminate the FACS-sorted repertoires. Once the booster was given, most primary-vaccination clones reappeared, at roughly 96% for CD4 and 88% for CD8. The secondary response was weaker but peaked faster, day 5 versus 15.

J is TRBJ2-5 and V is TRBV30; a possible D gene is TRBD1 (5 bases). The TCR originated in a man in his thirties or forties who received the YFV17D yellow fever vaccine. Sample: PBMCs, taken 5 days after the yellow fever booster vaccination. The CDR3 spells CAWSVGGASGTQYF. In DNA, the CDR3 is TGTGCCTGGAGTGTGGGTGGGGCTAGTGGGACCCAGTACTTC.